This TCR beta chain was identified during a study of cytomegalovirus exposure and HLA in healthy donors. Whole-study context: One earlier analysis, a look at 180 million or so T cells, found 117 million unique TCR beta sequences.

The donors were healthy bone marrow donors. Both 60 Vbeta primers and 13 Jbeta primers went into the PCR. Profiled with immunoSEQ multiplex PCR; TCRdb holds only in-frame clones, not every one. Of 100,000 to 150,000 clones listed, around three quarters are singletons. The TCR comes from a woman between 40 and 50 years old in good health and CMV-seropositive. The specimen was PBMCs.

Here the CDR3 DNA reads TGTGCCATCGGGGAATCAGGGTCCCCCTACAATGAGCAGTTCTTC. Translation: CAIGESGSPYNEQFF. The V call is TRBV10-3, the J call TRBJ2-1; weak D call: TRBD1 (5 bases). CDR1 and CDR2 (germline): ENHRY, SYGVKD. The length of the CDR3 is 15 residues. V dropped 8 bases and J dropped 2 bases, with 16 bases sitting between them.